These 12 T cell receptor beta chains were sequenced from one sample in a study of cytomegalovirus exposure and HLA in healthy donors. PCR employed 60 Vbeta and 13 Jbeta primers. Profiled with immunoSEQ multiplex PCR; TCRdb holds only in-frame clones, not every one. The table lists roughly 67,000 clones, about 71% of them singletons. Sequences were obtained from PBMCs. The receptors originated from a man aged 60 to 75 in good health and CMV-seropositive.

The chain employs TRBV29-1 and TRBJ2-5; 7 positions match TRBD1. From germline, CDR1 is SQVTM and CDR2 ANQGSEA. This CDR3 contains 13 residues. J lost 4 bases, V lost 6 bases, and 8 bases had no gene match. The CDR3 region has the DNA TGCAGCGTGGCGCGACAGGGCGGAGAGACCCAGTACTTC. It specifies CSVARQGGETQYF.

This chain uses TRBV6-6 with TRBJ2-5, with 8 bases that match TRBD1. The DNA end is a closer match to TRBJ2-7, so the J assignment may be wrong. The CDR3 has 15 residues. Looked up from germline, CDR1 is MNHNY and CDR2 is SVGAGI (reference sequence). The CDR3 nucleotides read TGTGCCAGCAGCCTCCCCCAGGGGGCGAGTTACGAGCAGTACTTC. It codes for CASSLPQGASYEQYF.

This chain connects TRBV7-9 to TRBJ2-7, with TRBD2 matching 13 bases. The J segment lost 5 bases and the V segment lost 3 bases, leaving 4 bases of the junction unmatched. This CDR3 spans 15 amino acids. The germline V gene encodes CDR1 SEHNR and CDR2 FQNEAQ (reference sequence). CDR3 in amino acids: CASSFGTSGIDEQYF. The DNA for the CDR3 is TGTGCCAGCAGCTTCGGGACTAGCGGGATCGACGAGCAGTACTTC.

The genes are TRBV11-3 and TRBJ2-7, with TRBD2 matching over 9 bases. V was clipped by 3 bases and J by 0 bases; unmatched bases: 3. CDR1 is SGHNT and CDR2 is YENEEA in the germline V gene. The CDR3 loop spans 15 amino acids. Written as DNA, the CDR3 is TGTGCCAGCAGCTTCCGACTAGCGGTCTCCTACGAGCAGTACTTC. This gives the protein CASSFRLAVSYEQYF.

The chain is built from TRBV6-5 and TRBJ1-6, with D possibly matching TRBD1 (6 bases). Trimming removed 6 bases from V and 9 bases from J, with 18 bases in between. From germline, CDR1 is MNHEY and CDR2 SVGAGI. The CDR3 is made up of 15 amino acids. The CDR3 nucleotides read TGTGCCAGCAGCCTTGGACAGTCGGGGGGTTCACCCCTCCACTTT. Translating it yields CASSLGQSGGSPLHF.

The chain uses TRBV10-2 and TRBJ1-1; 10 bases agree with TRBD1. Trimming at V came to 10 bases and at J to 4 bases, leaving 9 bases not matched to a gene. There are 14 residues in the CDR3. Germline CDR1 reads WSHSY; CDR2 reads SAAADI. CDR3 region: CATRQGASGTEAFF. Here the CDR3 DNA reads TGCGCCACCAGACAGGGGGCATCGGGCACTGAAGCTTTCTTT.

Only a few counts were recorded for this clone. The rearrangement links TRBV9 to TRBJ2-7, with 11 bases fitting TRBD2. Per germline, CDR1 SGDLS and CDR2 YYNGEE. The CDR3 consists of 15 residues. V gave up 4 bases and J gave up 5 bases; unmatched junction bases: 8. The CDR3 spells CASSIRSGRADEQYF. The CDR3 DNA follows: TGTGCCAGCAGCATTCGTAGCGGGAGGGCCGACGAGCAGTACTTC.

This sequence joins TRBV6-1 and TRBJ1-5; D not certain. Germline V gene data show CDR1 as MNHNS and CDR2 as SASEGT. The ends were cut back, 2 bases at V and 0 bases at J, with 8 bases in the middle. This CDR3 has 15 amino acids. CDR3 amino acids: CASSEYSNSNQPQHF. The CDR3 DNA reads TGTGCCAGCAGTGAATACAGCAATAGCAATCAGCCCCAGCATTTT.

The rearrangement joins TRBV10-3 to TRBJ2-7, with 11 bases aligning to TRBD1. The CDR3 extends over 16 amino acids. Germline V gene data show CDR1 as ENHRY and CDR2 as SYGVKD. Trimming removed 2 bases from V and 3 bases from J; junction bases left unmatched: 6. The CDR3 DNA follows: TGTGCCATCAGTGAGGTTTCGGGGACAGGGGGCTACGAGCAGTACTTC. This sequence encodes CAISEVSGTGGYEQYF.

This clone was picked up one time. The J gene is TRBJ2-3, the V gene TRBV5-4, with TRBD2 identical over 10 bases. Looked up from germline, CDR1 is SGHNT and CDR2 is YYREEE (reference sequence). V shed 5 bases, J shed 1 base, and the junction held 4 bases outside the gene matches. The CDR3 totals 15 residues. The CDR3, as DNA: TGTGCCAGCAGGTCCGGGACTAGCGGCACAGATACGCAGTATTTT. Translating it yields CASRSGTSGTDTQYF.

The chain recombines TRBV15 with TRBJ2-2; 8 bases fit TRBD2. Germline CDR1 and CDR2: LNHNV and YYDKDF (reference sequence). The CDR3 extends over 15 amino acids. Losses at the gene ends were 8 bases for V and 3 bases for J; bases not matched to a gene: 8. DNA for the CDR3: TGTGCCACCGGTACGGGGGGGCAGGACACCGGGGAGCTGTTTTTT. It translates to CATGTGGQDTGELFF.

The CDR3 DNA is TGCGCCAGCAGCTTGGAGGCTCGGGTCCTTCGGTTGCGGACCCAGTACTTC. It specifies CASSLEARVLRLRTQYF. This chain connects TRBV5-1 to TRBJ2-5; D call uncertain. Germline values: CDR1 SGHRS, CDR2 YFSETQ. The CDR3 runs to 17 residues. V lost 0 bases and J lost 7, with 22 bases in between.